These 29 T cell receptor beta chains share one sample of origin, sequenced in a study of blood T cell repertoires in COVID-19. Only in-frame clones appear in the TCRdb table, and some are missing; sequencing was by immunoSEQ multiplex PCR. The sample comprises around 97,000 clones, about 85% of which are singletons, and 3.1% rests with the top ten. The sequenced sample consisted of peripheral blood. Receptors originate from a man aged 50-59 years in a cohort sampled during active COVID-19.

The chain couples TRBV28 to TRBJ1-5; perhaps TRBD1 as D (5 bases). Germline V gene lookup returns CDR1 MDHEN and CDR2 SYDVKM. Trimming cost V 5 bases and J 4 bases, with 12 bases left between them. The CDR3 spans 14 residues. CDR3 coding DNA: TGTGCCAGCAGTCCACCGGGGGGAAATCAGCCCCAGCATTTT. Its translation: CASSPPGGNQPQHF.

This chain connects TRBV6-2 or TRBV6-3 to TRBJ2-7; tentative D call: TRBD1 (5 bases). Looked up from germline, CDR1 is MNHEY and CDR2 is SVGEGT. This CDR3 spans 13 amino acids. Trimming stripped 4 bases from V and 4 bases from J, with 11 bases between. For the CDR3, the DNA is TGTGCCAGCAGTTGGCAGGGTTCGTACGAGCAGTACTTC. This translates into CASSWQGSYEQYF.

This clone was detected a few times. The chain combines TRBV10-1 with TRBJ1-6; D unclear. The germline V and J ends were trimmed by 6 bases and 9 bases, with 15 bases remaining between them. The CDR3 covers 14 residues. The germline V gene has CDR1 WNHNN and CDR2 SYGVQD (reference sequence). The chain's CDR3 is CASRENGNLSPLHF. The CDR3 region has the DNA TGCGCCAGCAGGGAAAACGGGAACCTTTCACCCCTCCACTTT.

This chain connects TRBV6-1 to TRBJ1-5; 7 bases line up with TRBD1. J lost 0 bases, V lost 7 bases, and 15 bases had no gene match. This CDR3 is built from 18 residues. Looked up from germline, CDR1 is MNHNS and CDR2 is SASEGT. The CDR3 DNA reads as TGTGCCAGCACCGAAGCGGGATGGGACAGCTATAGCAATCAGCCCCAGCATTTT. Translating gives CASTEAGWDSYSNQPQHF.

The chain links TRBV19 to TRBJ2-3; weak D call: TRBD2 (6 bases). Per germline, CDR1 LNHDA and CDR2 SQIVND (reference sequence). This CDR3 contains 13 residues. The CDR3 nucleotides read TGTGACCGGCGCGGGGTACCCACAGATACGCAGTATTTT. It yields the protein CDRRGVPTDTQYF. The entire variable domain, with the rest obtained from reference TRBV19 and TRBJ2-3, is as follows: DGGITQSPKYLFRKEGQNVTLSCEQNLNHDAMYWYRQDPGQGLRLIYYSQIVNDFQKGDIAEGYSVSREKKESFPLTVTSAQKNPTAFYLCDRRGVPTDTQYFGPGTRLTVL.

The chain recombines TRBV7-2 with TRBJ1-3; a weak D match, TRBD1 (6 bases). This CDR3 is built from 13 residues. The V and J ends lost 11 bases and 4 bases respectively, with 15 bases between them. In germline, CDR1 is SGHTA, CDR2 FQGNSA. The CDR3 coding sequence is TGTGCCGCCAGGGCAGGGGCGGGAAACACCATATATTTT. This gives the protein CAARAGAGNTIYF.

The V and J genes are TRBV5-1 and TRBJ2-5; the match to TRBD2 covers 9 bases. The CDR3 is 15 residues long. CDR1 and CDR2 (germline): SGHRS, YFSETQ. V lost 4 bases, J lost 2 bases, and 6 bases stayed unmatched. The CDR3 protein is CASSPGSGGQETQYF. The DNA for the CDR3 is TGCGCCAGCAGCCCCGGTAGCGGGGGACAAGAGACCCAGTACTTC.

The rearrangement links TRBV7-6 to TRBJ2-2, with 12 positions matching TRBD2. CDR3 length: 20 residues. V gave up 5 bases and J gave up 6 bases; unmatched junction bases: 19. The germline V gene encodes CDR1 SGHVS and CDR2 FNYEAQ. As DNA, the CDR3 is TGTGCCAGCAGCCCCACCCCGGGACTAGCGGGCTCCGGCGGCGCCGGGGAGCTGTTTTTT. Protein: CASSPTPGLAGSGGAGELFF.

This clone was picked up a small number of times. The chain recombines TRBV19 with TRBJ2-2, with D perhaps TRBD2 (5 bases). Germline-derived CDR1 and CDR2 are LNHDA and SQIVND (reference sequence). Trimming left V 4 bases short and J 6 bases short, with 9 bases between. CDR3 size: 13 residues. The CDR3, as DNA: TGTGCCAGTAGTAAGGACTGGGCCGGGGAGCTGTTTTTT. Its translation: CASSKDWAGELFF.

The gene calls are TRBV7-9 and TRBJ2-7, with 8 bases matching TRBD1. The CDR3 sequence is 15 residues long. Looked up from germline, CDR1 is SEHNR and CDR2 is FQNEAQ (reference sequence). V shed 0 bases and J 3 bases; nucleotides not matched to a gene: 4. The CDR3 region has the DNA TGTGCCAGCAGCTTAGCCCGGGACAGGAACTACGAGCAGTACTTC. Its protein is CASSLARDRNYEQYF.

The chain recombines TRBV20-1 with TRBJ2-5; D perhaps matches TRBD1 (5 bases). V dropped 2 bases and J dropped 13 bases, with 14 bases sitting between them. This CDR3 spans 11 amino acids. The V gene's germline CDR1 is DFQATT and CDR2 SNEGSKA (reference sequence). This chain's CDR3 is CSARSGATGYF. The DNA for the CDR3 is TGCAGTGCTAGAAGTGGGGCCACCGGGTACTTC.

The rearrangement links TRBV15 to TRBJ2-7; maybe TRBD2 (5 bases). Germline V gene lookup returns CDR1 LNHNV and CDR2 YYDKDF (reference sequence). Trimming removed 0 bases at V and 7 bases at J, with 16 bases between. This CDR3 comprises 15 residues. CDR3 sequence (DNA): TGTGCCACCAGCAGAGATGGGAGTTCTACTAGAGAGCAGTACGTC. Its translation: CATSRDGSSTREQYV.

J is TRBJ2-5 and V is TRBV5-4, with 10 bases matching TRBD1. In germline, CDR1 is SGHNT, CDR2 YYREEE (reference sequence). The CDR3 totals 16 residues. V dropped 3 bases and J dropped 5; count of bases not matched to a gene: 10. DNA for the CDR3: TGTGCCAGCAGCTCCAATATCGGGACAGGGGAGGAGACCCAGTACTTC. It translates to CASSSNIGTGEETQYF.

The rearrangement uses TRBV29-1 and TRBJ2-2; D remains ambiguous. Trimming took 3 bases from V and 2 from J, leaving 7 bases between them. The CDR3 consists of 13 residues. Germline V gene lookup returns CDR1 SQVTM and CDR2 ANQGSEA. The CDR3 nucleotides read TGCAGCGTTGACGCGGTTAACACCGGGGAGCTGTTTTTT. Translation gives CSVDAVNTGELFF.

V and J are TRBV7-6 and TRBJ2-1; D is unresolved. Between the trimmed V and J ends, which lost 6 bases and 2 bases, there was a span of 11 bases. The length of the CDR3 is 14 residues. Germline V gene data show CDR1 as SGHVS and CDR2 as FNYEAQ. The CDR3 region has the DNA TGTGCCAGCAGTTTAATGGCCACCTACAATGAGCAGTTCTTC. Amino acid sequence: CASSLMATYNEQFF.

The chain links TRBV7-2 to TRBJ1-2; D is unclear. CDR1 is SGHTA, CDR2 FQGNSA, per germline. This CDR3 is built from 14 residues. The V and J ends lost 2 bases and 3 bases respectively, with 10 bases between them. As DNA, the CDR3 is TGTGCCAGCAGCTTAACGACACACGACTATGGCTACACCTTC. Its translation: CASSLTTHDYGYTF.

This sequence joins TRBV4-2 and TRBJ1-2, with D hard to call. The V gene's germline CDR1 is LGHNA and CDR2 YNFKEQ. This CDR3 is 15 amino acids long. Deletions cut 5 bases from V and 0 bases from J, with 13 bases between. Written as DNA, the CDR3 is TGTGCCAGCAGCACATCGCCCAGTACTAACTATGGCTACACCTTC. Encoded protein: CASSTSPSTNYGYTF.

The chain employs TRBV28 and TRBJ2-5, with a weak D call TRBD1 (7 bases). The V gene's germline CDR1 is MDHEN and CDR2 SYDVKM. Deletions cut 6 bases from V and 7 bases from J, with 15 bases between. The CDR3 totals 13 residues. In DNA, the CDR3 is TGTGCCAGCAGCGAGGGGGCCGGGAGGACCCAGTACTTC. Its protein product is CASSEGAGRTQYF.

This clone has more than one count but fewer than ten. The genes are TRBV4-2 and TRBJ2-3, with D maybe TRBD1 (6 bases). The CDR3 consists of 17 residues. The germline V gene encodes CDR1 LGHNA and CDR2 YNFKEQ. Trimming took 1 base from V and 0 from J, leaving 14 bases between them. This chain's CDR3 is CASSQVKNTGSTDTQYF. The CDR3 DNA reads TGTGCCAGCAGCCAAGTCAAAAATACAGGGAGCACAGATACGCAGTATTTT.

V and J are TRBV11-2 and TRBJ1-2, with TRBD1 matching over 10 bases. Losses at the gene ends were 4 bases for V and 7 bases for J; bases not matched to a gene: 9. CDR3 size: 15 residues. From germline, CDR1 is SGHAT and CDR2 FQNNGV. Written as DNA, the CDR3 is TGTGCCAGCAGCTCCTACCGGGGACAGGGGAGTGGCTACACCTTC. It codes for CASSSYRGQGSGYTF.

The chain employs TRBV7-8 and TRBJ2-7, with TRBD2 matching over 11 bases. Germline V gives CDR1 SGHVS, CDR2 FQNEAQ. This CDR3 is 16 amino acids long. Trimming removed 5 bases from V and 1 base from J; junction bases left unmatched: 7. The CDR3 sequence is CASSLEGLAGSYEQYF. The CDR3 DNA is TGTGCCAGCAGCCTAGAAGGACTAGCGGGTTCCTACGAGCAGTACTTC.

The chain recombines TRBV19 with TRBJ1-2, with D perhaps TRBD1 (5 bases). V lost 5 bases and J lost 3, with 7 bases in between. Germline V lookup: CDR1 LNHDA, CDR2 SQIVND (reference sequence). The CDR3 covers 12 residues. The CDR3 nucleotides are TGTGCCAGTAGTGGGGCCTACTATGGCTACACCTTC. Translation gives CASSGAYYGYTF. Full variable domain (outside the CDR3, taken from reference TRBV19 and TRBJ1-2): DGGITQSPKYLFRKEGQNVTLSCEQNLNHDAMYWYRQDPGQGLRLIYYSQIVNDFQKGDIAEGYSVSREKKESFPLTVTSAQKNPTAFYLCASSGAYYGYTFGSGTRLTVV.

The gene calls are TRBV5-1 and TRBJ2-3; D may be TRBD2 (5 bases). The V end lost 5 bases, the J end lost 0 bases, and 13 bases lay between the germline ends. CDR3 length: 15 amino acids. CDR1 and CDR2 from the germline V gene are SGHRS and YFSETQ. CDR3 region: CASRDRGVSTDTQYF. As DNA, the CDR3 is TGCGCCAGCAGAGACCGGGGAGTTAGCACAGATACGCAGTATTTT.

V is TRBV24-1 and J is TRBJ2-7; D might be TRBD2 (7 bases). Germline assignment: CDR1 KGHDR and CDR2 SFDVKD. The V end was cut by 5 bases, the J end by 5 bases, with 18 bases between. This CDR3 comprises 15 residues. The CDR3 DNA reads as TGTGCCACCAGTGGGGGGCGGGGGCCTCCTGACGAGCAGTACTTC. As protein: CATSGGRGPPDEQYF.

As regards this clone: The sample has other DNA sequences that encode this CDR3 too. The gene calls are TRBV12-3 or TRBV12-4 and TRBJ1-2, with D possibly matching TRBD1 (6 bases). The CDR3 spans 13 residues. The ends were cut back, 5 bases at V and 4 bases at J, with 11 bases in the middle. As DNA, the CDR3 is TGTGCCAGCAGTCCTACAGGGTCCTATGGCTACACCTTC. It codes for CASSPTGSYGYTF.

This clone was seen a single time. CDR3 DNA: TGTGCCAGCAGCCTGTACCGGGACAGAGGAAACACCATATATTTT. It codes for CASSLYRDRGNTIYF. V is TRBV16 and J is TRBJ1-3; TRBD1 matches 7 bases. This CDR3 region has 15 residues. The V segment lost 4 bases and the J segment 4 bases; nucleotides outside the gene matches: 7. CDR1 and CDR2 from the germline V gene are KGHSY and FQNENV.

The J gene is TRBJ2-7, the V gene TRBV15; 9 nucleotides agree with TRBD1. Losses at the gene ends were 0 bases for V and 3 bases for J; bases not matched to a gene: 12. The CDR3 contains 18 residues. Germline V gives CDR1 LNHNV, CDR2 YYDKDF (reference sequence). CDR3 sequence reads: CATSRDPEGETGGYEQYF. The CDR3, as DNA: TGTGCCACCAGCAGAGACCCTGAAGGTGAGACAGGGGGCTACGAGCAGTACTTC.

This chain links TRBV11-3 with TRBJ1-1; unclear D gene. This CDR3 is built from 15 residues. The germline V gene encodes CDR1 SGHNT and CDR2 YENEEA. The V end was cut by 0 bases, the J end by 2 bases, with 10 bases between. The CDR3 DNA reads TGTGCCAGCAGCTTAGACTCCGTACTCAACACTGAAGCTTTCTTT. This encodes CASSLDSVLNTEAFF.

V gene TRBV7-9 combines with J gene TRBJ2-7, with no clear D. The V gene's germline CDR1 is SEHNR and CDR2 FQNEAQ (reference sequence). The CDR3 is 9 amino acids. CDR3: CASSLNQDV. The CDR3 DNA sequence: TGTGCCAGCAGCTTAAATCAGGACGTC.